This T cell receptor (beta chain) is from a study of T cells in women clearing cervical HPV infection. immunoSEQ multiplex PCR used an average of roughly 1,100 ng genomic DNA. The repertoire was sequenced with immunoSEQ multiplex PCR; TCRdb's copy has only in-frame clones and lacks some. The sample totals around 41,000 clones. Sequenced sample: blood buffy coat. This receptor was identified in a woman between 18 and 69 years old with a cervical HPV16 infection that either progressed to CIN3+ or cleared (not recorded which).

The sequenced part of the CDR3 DNA is TGTGCCAGCTCACCTCTCCAGGGGTCGAAAGAGACC. Its protein is CASSPLQGSKET. The whole CDR3 reads CASSPLQGSKETQYF. This chain connects TRBV18 to TRBJ2-5; D is perhaps TRBD1 (6 bases). From the germline J gene comes the end of the CDR3, since the read stops 3 residues before it. The length of the CDR3 is 15 residues. The germline V and J ends were trimmed by 3 bases and 3 bases, with 14 bases remaining between them. CDR1 and CDR2 from the germline V gene are KGHSH and LQKENI.